A single sample is the source of the 9 T cell receptor beta chains below, sequenced in a study of cytomegalovirus exposure and HLA in healthy donors. Libraries were prepared by immunoSEQ multiplex PCR; TCRdb keeps only in-frame clonotypes and omits some of them. The sample carries 100,000 to 150,000 clones, roughly 94% recorded once. Sequenced material: PBMCs. All receptors derive from a young woman in good health and CMV-seronegative.

J is TRBJ1-1 and V is TRBV18, with 9 bases that match TRBD1. V was clipped by 3 bases and J by 3 bases; unmatched bases: 8. The length of the CDR3 is 16 residues. The germline V gene has CDR1 KGHSH and CDR2 LQKENI. CDR3 DNA sequence: TGTGCCAGCTCACCGACCGGGACAGGGAAGGACACTGAAGCTTTCTTT. Protein product: CASSPTGTGKDTEAFF.

This chain joins TRBV7-6 and TRBJ2-7, with D perhaps TRBD2 (5 bases). The V gene's germline CDR1 is SGHVS and CDR2 FNYEAQ. V was pared by 3 bases and J by 7 bases, with 16 bases between. The CDR3 totals 14 residues. The CDR3 sequence is CASSFTAATREQYF. CDR3 bases: TGTGCCAGCAGCTTTACAGCGGCGACTCGTGAGCAGTACTTC.

The J gene is TRBJ2-7, the V gene TRBV5-1, with 7 bases lining up with TRBD2. The ends lost 4 bases at V and 4 bases at J; junction bases unmatched: 17. The length of the CDR3 is 17 residues. Germline V lookup: CDR1 SGHRS, CDR2 YFSETQ. The CDR3 protein is CASSPHTQLASKYEQYF. In DNA form, the CDR3 reads TGCGCCAGCAGCCCCCACACCCAACTAGCGAGTAAATACGAGCAGTACTTC.

The chain uses TRBV5-1 and TRBJ1-2, with D maybe TRBD1 (6 bases). In germline, CDR1 is SGHRS, CDR2 YFSETQ. Deletions cut 4 bases from V and 9 bases from J, with 19 bases between. The CDR3 extends over 14 amino acids. The CDR3 DNA follows: TGCGCCAGCAGCCGCCCGGACAGCCCGCTCAGCTACACCTTC. Translated, it gives CASSRPDSPLSYTF.

The chain links TRBV2 to TRBJ2-5, with 8 bases fitting TRBD2. This CDR3 comprises 16 residues. V dropped 6 bases and J dropped 1; count of bases not matched to a gene: 10. Germline V gene sequence: CDR1 SNHLY, CDR2 FYNNEI. The CDR3 DNA is TGTGCCAGCAGCCGAAATATAGCGGGGACCCAAGAGACCCAGTACTTC. This sequence encodes CASSRNIAGTQETQYF.

The chain recombines TRBV5-4 with TRBJ1-1; 8 bases are shared with TRBD1. The CDR3 length is 13 residues. In germline, CDR1 is SGHNT, CDR2 YYREEE (reference sequence). Trimming took 2 bases from V and 4 from J; bases not matched to a gene: 1. CDR3 sequence reads: CASSFTGGTEAFF. CDR3 nucleotide sequence: TGTGCCAGCAGCTTCACAGGGGGCACTGAAGCTTTCTTT. Combining the CDR3 with reference TRBV5-4 and TRBJ1-1 gives the whole variable domain ETGVTQSPTHLIKTRGQQVTLRCSSQSGHNTVSWYQQALGQGPQFIFQYYREEENGRGNFPPRFSGLQFPNYSSELNVNALELDDSALYLCASSFTGGTEAFFGQGTRLTVV.

This chain uses TRBV30 with TRBJ2-7; 8 bases map to TRBD2. The length of the CDR3 is 12 residues. J lost 6 bases, V lost 1 base, and 2 bases had no gene match. CDR1 is GTSNPN, CDR2 SVGIG, per germline (reference sequence). For the CDR3, the DNA is TGTGCCTGGAGTGGGACTAGCCTCGAGCAGTACTTC. Amino acid sequence: CAWSGTSLEQYF.

The rearrangement links TRBV7-8 to TRBJ2-7; no definite D call. Per germline, CDR1 SGHVS and CDR2 FQNEAQ. The CDR3 runs 14 residues. With 6 bases removed from V and 0 bases from J, the gap between germline ends came to 12 bases. CDR3: CASSPLEPSYEQYF. The CDR3 coding sequence is TGTGCCAGCAGTCCCCTGGAGCCCTCCTACGAGCAGTACTTC.

In its sample, this clone was seen once. V and J are TRBV6-6 and TRBJ1-5, with D possibly TRBD1 on 5 matching bases. Germline V gene sequence: CDR1 MNHNY, CDR2 SVGAGI (reference sequence). The CDR3 contains 15 residues. Trimming removed 6 bases from V and 0 bases from J, with 12 bases in between. In nucleotides, the CDR3 is TGTGCCAGCAGGGGGGGTCCGTATAGCAATCAGCCCCAGCATTTT. Its translation is CASRGGPYSNQPQHF.